The 26 T cell receptor beta chains given below trace back to one sample, sequenced in a study of blood T cell repertoires in COVID-19. The method was immunoSEQ multiplex PCR; TCRdb's version includes in-frame clones alone and lacks a portion of them. The data show about 320,000 clones, around nine tenths seen once. The sequenced sample consisted of PBMCs or T cells enriched from blood (not recorded which). These receptors came from a man between 60 and 75 years old who had recovered from COVID-19.

As for this clone: Other DNA sequences in the sample encode the same CDR3. This chain joins TRBV7-2 and TRBJ2-7, with TRBD1 matching over 8 bases. CDR1 and CDR2 (germline): SGHTA, FQGNSA. The CDR3 has 15 residues. V trimming: 0 bases; J trimming: 3 bases; junction bases outside the gene matches: 4. The DNA of the CDR3 is TGTGCCAGCAGCTTAGCAGGCACAGGGGGCTACGAGCAGTACTTC. Protein product: CASSLAGTGGYEQYF. Full variable domain (outside the CDR3, taken from reference TRBV7-2 and TRBJ2-7): GAGVSQSPSNKVTEKGKDVELRCDPISGHTALYWYRQSLGQGLEFLIYFQGNSAPDKSGLPSDRFSAERTGGSVSTLTIQRTQQEDSAVYLCASSLAGTGGYEQYFGPGTRLTVT.

This clone appeared a few times. V is TRBV11-2 and J is TRBJ2-2; 7 bases agree with TRBD1. The CDR3 consists of 15 residues. Germline V gene lookup returns CDR1 SGHAT and CDR2 FQNNGV. V was clipped by 5 bases and J by 0 bases; unmatched bases: 3. CDR3 nucleotides: TGTGCCAGCAGCCAGGGACAGCCGAACACCGGGGAGCTGTTTTTT. Amino acid sequence: CASSQGQPNTGELFF. The full variable domain, its missing parts supplied by reference TRBV11-2 and TRBJ2-2, is EAGVAQSPRYKIIEKRQSVAFWCNPISGHATLYWYQQILGQGPKLLIQFQNNGVVDDSQLPKDRFSAERLKGVDSTLKIQPAKLEDSAVYLCASSQGQPNTGELFFGEGSRLTVL.

The chain links TRBV24-1 to TRBJ2-1; 9 bases map to TRBD1. The CDR3 is made up of 17 amino acids. CDR1 and CDR2 from the germline V gene are KGHDR and SFDVKD. Unmatched junction bases numbered 13, after V lost 4 bases and J lost 7 bases. CDR3 sequence (DNA): TGTGCCACCAGTGACAGACATACAGGGGGCGCCTCGAATGAGCAGTTCTTC. This translates into CATSDRHTGGASNEQFF.

Written as DNA, the CDR3 is TGCGCCAGCAGTGACTTAGGACAGGGTTCCTACGAGCAGTACTTC. Its translation: CASSDLGQGSYEQYF. V usage is TRBV10-2 and J usage is TRBJ2-7, with TRBD1 identical over 8 bases. The ends lost 3 bases at V and 1 base at J; junction bases unmatched: 5. CDR3 length: 15 residues. CDR1 is WSHSY and CDR2 is SAAADI in the germline V gene.

Here the CDR3 DNA reads TGCAGCGTTGAGCGAGCGGGAGGGATGTACGAGCAGTACTTC. It is translated as CSVERAGGMYEQYF. V gene TRBV29-1 combines with J gene TRBJ2-7; 10 bases are shared with TRBD2. The CDR3 extends over 14 amino acids. The J segment lost 4 bases and the V segment lost 3 bases, leaving 6 bases of the junction unmatched. Germline CDR1 reads SQVTM; CDR2 reads ANQGSEA.

This rearrangement joins TRBV5-8 to TRBJ1-4; no clear D gene. Trimming removed 4 bases from V and 3 bases from J, with 19 bases in between. Germline CDR1 SGHTS, CDR2 YDEGEE. The CDR3 covers 17 residues. The CDR3 DNA is TGTGCCAGCAGCAATGCGAGGAGGATCGGGCCTAATGAAAAACTGTTTTTT. Protein product: CASSNARRIGPNEKLFF.

V gene TRBV21-1 combines with J gene TRBJ1-1; TRBD1 reflects the table's D call only, with no check against the DNA. TRBV21-1 is a pseudogene locus. CDR3 size: 17 residues. The CDR3 coding sequence is TGTGCCAGCAGCAAAGGAGGGACAGGGGGCATGAACACTGAAGCTTTCTTT. Its protein is CASSKGGTGGMNTEAFF.

This clone is a singleton in its sample. The rearrangement links TRBV7-6 to TRBJ2-3; 8 bases agree with TRBD2. Per the germline V gene, CDR1 is SGHVS and CDR2 is FNYEAQ. The CDR3 totals 16 residues. With V trimmed by 5 bases and J by 3 bases, 10 bases remained unmatched. CDR3 bases: TGTGCCAGCAGCAGGCGGGGGGCGGGTGGAACAGATACGCAGTATTTT. This translates into CASSRRGAGGTDTQYF.

This clone was seen a few times. The junction differs from germline at one of its ends, possibly a read error. This rearrangement joins TRBV28 to TRBJ1-1, with TRBD1 identical over 8 bases. The CDR3 spans 11 residues. Germline V lookup: CDR1 MDHEN, CDR2 SYDVKM. The CDR3 DNA is TGTGCCGGCAGGGGGCGGACTGAAGCTTTCTTT. Translating it yields CAGRGRTEAFF.

The chain employs TRBV21-1 and TRBJ2-3; the D call in the table, TRBD2, was not verified against the DNA. TRBV21-1 represents a pseudogene. The CDR3 extends over 16 amino acids. CDR3 protein: CASSSRSGYSTDTQYF. CDR3 coding DNA: TGTGCCAGCAGCTCCCGAAGCGGCTACAGCACAGATACGCAGTATTTT.

The chain has TRBV12-2 and TRBJ1-1; TRBD1 is taken as the D call from the table, unchecked against the DNA. TRBV12-2 is labeled a pseudogene. The CDR3 runs 15 residues. The CDR3, as DNA: TGTGCAAGTCGCGTCCCGGGACAGGGTAATACTGAAGCTTTCTTT. It yields the protein CASRVPGQGNTEAFF.

The rearrangement uses TRBV19 and TRBJ2-2; 13 positions match TRBD2. CDR3 length: 17 amino acids. V lost 5 bases, J lost 7 bases, and 10 bases stayed unmatched. Germline CDR1 reads LNHDA; CDR2 reads SQIVND (reference sequence). Here the CDR3 DNA reads TGTGCCAGTAGTCTCCGACTAGCGGGAGGACTAGGCGGGGAGCTGTTTTTT. This translates into CASSLRLAGGLGGELFF.

This chain uses TRBV5-8 with TRBJ1-4, with 11 bases aligning to TRBD1. The germline V gene has CDR1 SGHTS and CDR2 YDEGEE. The CDR3 covers 15 residues. Unmatched junction bases numbered 6, after V lost 4 bases and J lost 7 bases. The CDR3 here is CASSPGTGGTEKLFF. The CDR3 nucleotides are TGTGCCAGCAGCCCAGGGACAGGGGGAACTGAAAAACTGTTTTTT.

This clone is a singleton in its sample. The V gene is TRBV2, the J gene TRBJ1-5; D is uncertain. Trimming removed 10 bases at V and 4 bases at J, with 14 bases between. CDR3 length: 13 residues. Per the germline V gene, CDR1 is SNHLY and CDR2 is FYNNEI. This CDR3 reads CATKRSTNQPQHF. CDR3 bases: TGTGCCACCAAAAGGAGTACTAATCAGCCCCAGCATTTT.

The chain links TRBV7-2 to TRBJ1-6; D possibly corresponds to TRBD1 (5 bases). V lost 1 base, J lost 8 bases, and 12 bases lay in between. In germline, CDR1 is SGHTA, CDR2 FQGNSA. CDR3 length: 15 amino acids. CDR3 DNA sequence: TGTGCCAGCAGCTTAGTGGCAGGGAGGGATTCACCCCTCCACTTT. The encoded protein is CASSLVAGRDSPLHF. Supplemented by reference TRBV7-2 and TRBJ1-6, the full variable domain reads GAGVSQSPSNKVTEKGKDVELRCDPISGHTALYWYRQSLGQGLEFLIYFQGNSAPDKSGLPSDRFSAERTGGSVSTLTIQRTQQEDSAVYLCASSLVAGRDSPLHFGNGTRLTVT.

The chain joins TRBV11-3 to TRBJ2-5; maybe TRBD2 (6 bases). CDR1 and CDR2 (germline): SGHNT, YENEEA. V was cut by 5 bases and J by 1 base, with 11 bases left in between. This CDR3 has 14 amino acids. As DNA, the CDR3 is TGTGCCAGCAGCCTCGGGACTTCCCAAGAGACCCAGTACTTC. This translates into CASSLGTSQETQYF. Full variable domain (missing parts from reference TRBV11-3 and TRBJ2-5): EAGVVQSPRYKIIEKKQPVAFWCNPISGHNTLYWYLQNLGQGPELLIRYENEEAVDDSQLPKDRFSAERLKGVDSTLKIQPAELGDSAVYLCASSLGTSQETQYFGPGTRLLVL.

This clone came up a few times. The rearrangement joins TRBV25-1 to TRBJ1-2; D is unclear. V lost 5 bases to trimming and J lost 4 bases, with 8 bases between them. The CDR3 is made up of 12 amino acids. CDR1 is MGHDK, CDR2 SYGVNS, per germline. DNA for the CDR3: TGTGCCAGCAGTTCACAGACCTATGGCTACACCTTC. Translation: CASSSQTYGYTF.

This rearrangement joins TRBV6-6 to TRBJ2-2, with D perhaps TRBD2 (5 bases). Germline V gene data show CDR1 as MNHNY and CDR2 as SVGAGI (reference sequence). The CDR3 spans 14 residues. The V and J ends lost 4 bases and 2 bases respectively, with 8 bases between them. The CDR3 spells CASSFPGNTGELFF. Here the CDR3 DNA reads TGTGCCAGCAGTTTTCCGGGAAACACCGGGGAGCTGTTTTTT.

This clone was counted only a few times. V gene TRBV6-5 combines with J gene TRBJ1-1, with a weak D call TRBD1 (5 bases). Trimming took off 6 bases at V and 3 bases at J, with 17 bases between the two ends. Germline-derived CDR1 and CDR2 are MNHEY and SVGAGI. This CDR3 is 15 amino acids long. In nucleotides, the CDR3 is TGTGCCAGCAGGGGGGGGTTGGTCGGGTACACTGAAGCTTTCTTT. Protein: CASRGGLVGYTEAFF.

The chain recombines TRBV19 with TRBJ1-4, with 9 nucleotides matching TRBD1. The CDR3 has 16 amino acids. V dropped 4 bases and J dropped 3; count of bases not matched to a gene: 6. Germline lookup yields CDR1 LNHDA and CDR2 SQIVND (reference sequence). As DNA, the CDR3 is TGTGCCAGTAGTAAAACGGGACAGGGCCCTAATGAAAAACTGTTTTTT. Its protein product is CASSKTGQGPNEKLFF.

CDR3 region: CASSPGQPKNIQYF. CDR3 DNA sequence: TGTGCCAGCAGCCCGGGACAACCCAAAAACATTCAGTACTTC. The V gene is TRBV5-5, the J gene TRBJ2-4; D possibly corresponds to TRBD1 (6 bases). V was shortened by 4 bases and J by 2 bases, with 10 bases between the two germline ends. Looked up from germline, CDR1 is SGHKS and CDR2 is YYEKEE (reference sequence). The CDR3 extends over 14 amino acids.

In DNA, the CDR3 is TGTGCCAGCAGCGTTATGGCCAGGGCCCATGAAAAACTGTTTTTT. As protein: CASSVMARAHEKLFF. The chain joins TRBV9 to TRBJ1-4; TRBD1 might be the D (5 bases). V dropped 2 bases and J dropped 6 bases, with 14 bases sitting between them. The CDR3 sequence is 15 residues long. Germline V gene data show CDR1 as SGDLS and CDR2 as YYNGEE.

The rearrangement joins TRBV6-1 to TRBJ1-1; D uncertain. Trimming left V 2 bases short and J 3 bases short, with 13 bases between. Germline lookup yields CDR1 MNHNS and CDR2 SASEGT. This CDR3 is built from 15 residues. The chain's CDR3 is CASSESARWDTEAFF. The CDR3 DNA reads TGTGCCAGCAGTGAATCGGCCAGGTGGGACACTGAAGCTTTCTTT.

The chain has TRBV18 and TRBJ2-3, with a possible D match to TRBD1 (5 bases). Germline V lookup: CDR1 KGHSH, CDR2 LQKENI. The V end lost 4 bases, the J end lost 7 bases, and 12 bases lay between the germline ends. The CDR3 covers 13 residues. CDR3 amino acids: CASSQLDTHTQYF. As DNA, the CDR3 is TGTGCCAGCTCACAACTGGACACCCATACGCAGTATTTT. Full variable domain (outside the CDR3, taken from reference TRBV18 and TRBJ2-3): NAGVMQNPRHLVRRRGQEARLRCSPMKGHSHVYWYRQLPEEGLKFMVYLQKENIIDESGMPKERFSAEFPKEGPSILRIQQVVRGDSAAYFCASSQLDTHTQYFGPGTRLTVL.

This clone was seen only a few times. V gene TRBV19 combines with J gene TRBJ2-7, with a weak D call TRBD2 (5 bases). The germline gives CDR1 LNHDA, CDR2 SQIVND (reference sequence). Trimming removed 4 bases at V and 2 bases at J, with 12 bases between. This CDR3 spans 14 amino acids. CDR3 residues: CASSRTAGPYEQYF. The CDR3 DNA reads TGTGCCAGTAGTAGGACGGCGGGCCCCTACGAGCAGTACTTC.

The gene calls are TRBV7-9 and TRBJ1-5, with 8 positions matching TRBD1. CDR1 and CDR2 (germline): SEHNR, FQNEAQ (reference sequence). This CDR3 has 15 amino acids. J was trimmed by 6 bases and V by 3 bases; bases with no gene match: 7. The CDR3 nucleotides are TGTGCCAGCAGCTTCGGACAGGGAACTTTTCAGCCCCAGCATTTT. It translates to CASSFGQGTFQPQHF. The full variable domain, rest sourced from reference TRBV7-9 and TRBJ1-5, is DTGVSQNPRHKITKRGQNVTFRCDPISEHNRLYWYRQTLGQGPEFLTYFQNEAQLEKSRLLSDRFSAERPKGSFSTLEIQRTEQGDSAMYLCASSFGQGTFQPQHFGDGTRLSIL.